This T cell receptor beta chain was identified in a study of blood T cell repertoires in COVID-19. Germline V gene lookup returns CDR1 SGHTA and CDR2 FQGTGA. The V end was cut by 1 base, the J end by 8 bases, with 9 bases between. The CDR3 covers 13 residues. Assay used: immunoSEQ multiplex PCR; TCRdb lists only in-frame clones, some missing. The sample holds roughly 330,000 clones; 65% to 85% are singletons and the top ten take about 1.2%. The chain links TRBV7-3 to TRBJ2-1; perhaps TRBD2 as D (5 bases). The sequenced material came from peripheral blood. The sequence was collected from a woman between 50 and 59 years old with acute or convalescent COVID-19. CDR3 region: CASSLIWGDEQFF. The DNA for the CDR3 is TGTGCCAGCAGCTTAATCTGGGGAGATGAGCAGTTCTTC.